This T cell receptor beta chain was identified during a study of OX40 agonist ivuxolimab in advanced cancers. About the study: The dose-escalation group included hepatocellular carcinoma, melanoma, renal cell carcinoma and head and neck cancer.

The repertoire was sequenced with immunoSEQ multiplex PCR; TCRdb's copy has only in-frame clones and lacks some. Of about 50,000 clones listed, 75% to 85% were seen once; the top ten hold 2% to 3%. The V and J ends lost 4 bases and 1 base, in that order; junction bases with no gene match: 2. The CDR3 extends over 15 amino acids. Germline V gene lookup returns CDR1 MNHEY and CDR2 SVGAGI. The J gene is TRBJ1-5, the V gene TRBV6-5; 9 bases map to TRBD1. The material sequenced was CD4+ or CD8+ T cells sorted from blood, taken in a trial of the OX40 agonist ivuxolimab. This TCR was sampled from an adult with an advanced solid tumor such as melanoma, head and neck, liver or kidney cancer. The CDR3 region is CASSSQGASNQPQHF. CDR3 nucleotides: TGTGCCAGCAGTTCACAGGGGGCGAGCAATCAGCCCCAGCATTTT.